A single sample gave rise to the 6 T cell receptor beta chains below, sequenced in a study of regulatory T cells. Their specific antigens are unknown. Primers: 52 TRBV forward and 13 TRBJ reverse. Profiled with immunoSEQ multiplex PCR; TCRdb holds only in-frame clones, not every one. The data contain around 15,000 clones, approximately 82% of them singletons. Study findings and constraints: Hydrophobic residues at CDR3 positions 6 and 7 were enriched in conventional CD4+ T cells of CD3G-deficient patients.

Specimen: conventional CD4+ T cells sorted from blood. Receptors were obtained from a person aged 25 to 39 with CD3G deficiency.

The CDR3 loop reads CASSPRAFGGELFF. Here the CDR3 DNA reads TGCGCCAGCAGCCCCCGTGCCTTCGGCGGGGAGCTGTTTTTT. J is TRBJ2-2 and V is TRBV4-1, with D unclear. Looked up from germline, CDR1 is MGHRA and CDR2 is YSYEKL. The CDR3 is made up of 14 amino acids. Trimming removed 4 bases at V and 7 bases at J, with 13 bases between.

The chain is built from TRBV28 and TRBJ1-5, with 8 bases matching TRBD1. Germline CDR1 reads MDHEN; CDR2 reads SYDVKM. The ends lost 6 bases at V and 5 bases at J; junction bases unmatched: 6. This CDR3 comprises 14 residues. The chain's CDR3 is CASRRTGPYQPQHF. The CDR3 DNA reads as TGTGCCAGCAGGAGGACAGGGCCCTATCAGCCCCAGCATTTT.

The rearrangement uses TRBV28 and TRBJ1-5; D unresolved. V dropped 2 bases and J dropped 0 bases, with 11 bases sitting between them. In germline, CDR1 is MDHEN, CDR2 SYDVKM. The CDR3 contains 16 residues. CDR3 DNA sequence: TGTGCCAGCAGTTTAGATCAGGCTTATAGCAATCAGCCCCAGCATTTT. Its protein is CASSLDQAYSNQPQHF.

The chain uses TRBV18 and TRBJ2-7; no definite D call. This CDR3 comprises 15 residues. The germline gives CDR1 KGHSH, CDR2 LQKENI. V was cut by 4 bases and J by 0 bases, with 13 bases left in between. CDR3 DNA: TGTGCCAGCTCACTCAACAGAAAGGGCTCCTACGAGCAGTACTTC. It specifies CASSLNRKGSYEQYF.

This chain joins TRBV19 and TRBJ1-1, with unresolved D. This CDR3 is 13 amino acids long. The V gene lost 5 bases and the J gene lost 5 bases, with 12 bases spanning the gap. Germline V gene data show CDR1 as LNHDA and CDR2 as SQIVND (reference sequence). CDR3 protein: CASSDRGETEAFF. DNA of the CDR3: TGTGCCAGTAGTGACCGGGGTGAAACTGAAGCTTTCTTT.

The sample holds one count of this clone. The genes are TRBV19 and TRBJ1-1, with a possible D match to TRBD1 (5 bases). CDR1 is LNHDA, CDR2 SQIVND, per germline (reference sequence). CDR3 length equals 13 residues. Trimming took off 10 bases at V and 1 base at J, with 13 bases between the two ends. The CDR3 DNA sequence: TGTGCCACCGCGGCAGGGTCGAACACTGAAGCTTTCTTT. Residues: CATAAGSNTEAFF.